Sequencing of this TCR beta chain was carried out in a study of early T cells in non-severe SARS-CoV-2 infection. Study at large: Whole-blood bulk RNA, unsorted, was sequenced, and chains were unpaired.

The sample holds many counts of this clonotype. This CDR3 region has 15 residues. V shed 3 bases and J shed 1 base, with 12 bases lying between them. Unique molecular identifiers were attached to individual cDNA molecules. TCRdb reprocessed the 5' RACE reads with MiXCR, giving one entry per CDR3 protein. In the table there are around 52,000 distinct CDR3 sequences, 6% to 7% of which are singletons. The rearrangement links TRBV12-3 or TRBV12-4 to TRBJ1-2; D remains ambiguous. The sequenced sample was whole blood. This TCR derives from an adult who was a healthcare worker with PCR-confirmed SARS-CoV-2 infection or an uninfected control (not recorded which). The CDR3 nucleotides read TGTGCCAGCAGTTTTCTCGGCAGGATTAACTATGGCTACACCTTC. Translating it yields CASSFLGRINYGYTF.